These T cell receptor beta chains were read from a single sample in a study of T cells in Graves' hyperthyroidism and ophthalmopathy. TCRdb reprocessed the multiplex PCR reads with MiXCR, giving one entry per CDR3 protein. Of 390,000 or so distinct CDR3 sequences in the sample, about 14% were seen once. The specimen was blood. The receptors originated from a young man with Graves' ophthalmopathy. Both conserved end residues are part of each CDR3.

v_gene,j_gene,CDR3aa
TRBV2,TRBJ2-6,CASSARQGAGSGANVLTF
TRBV20-1,TRBJ2-7,CSVLTTVSYEQYF
TRBV2,TRBJ1-5,CASRHGFGDQPQHF
TRBV5-5,TRBJ2-7,CASSLSAGPYYEQYF
TRBV27,TRBJ2-1,CASNRLAGVSEQFF
TRBV10-3,TRBJ2-1,CATLEGEAPYYNEQFF
TRBV7-9,TRBJ2-3,CASSLVSPTDTQYF
TRBV6-1,TRBJ2-2,CASLSTGELFF
TRBV6-2/TRBV6-3,TRBJ1-2,CASSYVYGYTF
TRBV7-2,TRBJ2-7,CASSRPWLAYEQYF
TRBV9,TRBJ1-3,CASSAYIGSGNTIYF
TRBV18,TRBJ2-1,CASSPVLAGAAYNEQFF
TRBV18,TRBJ1-1,CASSPETDRNTEAFF
TRBV6-1,TRBJ1-1,CASTNSGTEAFF
TRBV6-2/TRBV6-3,TRBJ2-7,CASRQDSPYEQYF
TRBV7-3,TRBJ2-5,CASSSQAQETQYF
TRBV2,TRBJ2-6,CASRRSGGGGANVLTF
TRBV4-1,TRBJ2-3,CASSQDGLAGTDTQYF
TRBV5-8,TRBJ1-5,CASSRDSSQPQHF
TRBV9,TRBJ2-6,CASSADSSSGANVLTF
TRBV10-3,TRBJ2-3,CAINIFSGTSGRNTQYF
TRBV4-2,TRBJ1-2,CASSPGGQGPAPNYGYTF
TRBV18,TRBJ2-3,CASSTWTGSDTQYF
TRBV2,TRBJ2-3,CASRPGQASTDTQYF
TRBV3-1,TRBJ1-5,CASSHQGQPQHF
TRBV11-3,TRBJ1-2,CASLATGYSMPYGYTF
TRBV5-1,TRBJ2-1,CASSETGYNEQFF
TRBV10-3,TRBJ1-2,CAIRGGGADGYTF
TRBV7-8,TRBJ2-1,CASSLNERGGFEQFF
TRBV7-3,TRBJ1-1,CASSSAGGNTEAFF
TRBV2,TRBJ2-3,CASSGGVSTDTQYF
TRBV6-1,TRBJ2-5,CASSEGPPAGSGKYF
TRBV30,TRBJ1-4,CAWGGALGGEKLFF
TRBV19,TRBJ1-2,CASSIQGQKDRTNYGYTF
TRBV5-1,TRBJ2-3,CASSQATGEADTQYF
TRBV18,TRBJ1-5,CASWGTDNQPQHF
TRBV29-1,TRBJ1-2,CSVGTGGRYGYTF
TRBV20-1,TRBJ1-5,CSAQSRGGSQPQHF
TRBV11-1,TRBJ2-1,CASRPTGAAYNEQFF
TRBV12-3/TRBV12-4,TRBJ2-3,CASSLWTSPKGTDTQYF
TRBV19,TRBJ1-1,CASSHDRGSRSTEAFF
TRBV2,TRBJ2-7,CASRMGKGIYEQYF
TRBV10-2,TRBJ2-7,CASSEGHSSEQYF
TRBV20-1,TRBJ2-5,CSARGLAGETQYF
TRBV18,TRBJ1-4,CASSPWAGDNNEKLFF
TRBV5-6,TRBJ1-1,CASSRDRGRDEAFF
TRBV11-3,TRBJ2-7,CASSPRGQATYEQYF
TRBV5-1,TRBJ2-5,CASSLVLGGRETQYF
TRBV7-6,TRBJ2-7,CASSLRLVGSNEQYF
TRBV4-1,TRBJ2-3,CASSQAAGGSPADTQYF
TRBV7-9,TRBJ2-2,CASSSGRGPGELFF
TRBV2,TRBJ1-2,CASRHTGPRSYGYTF